These 18 T cell receptor beta chains share one sample of origin, sequenced in a study of T cell responses to AZD1222 COVID-19 vaccine. Measured with immunoSEQ multiplex PCR; TCRdb has only the in-frame clones, and not every one. The sample yields about 100,000 clones, 70% to 90% seen once. Sequences were derived from peripheral blood, sampled on day 0 of AZD1222 vaccination. These receptors originate from an adult in good health.

The CDR3 region has the DNA TGTGCCAGCAGTTTCGGGATCTACGAGCAGTACTTC. It translates to CASSFGIYEQYF. The rearrangement joins TRBV28 to TRBJ2-7, with TRBD2 as a possible D gene (5 bases). Trimming took 3 bases from V and 3 from J, leaving 6 bases between them. The CDR3 covers 12 residues. Germline CDR1 and CDR2: MDHEN and SYDVKM. The whole variable domain, remainder taken from reference TRBV28 and TRBJ2-7, is DVKVTQSSRYLVKRTGEKVFLECVQDMDHENMFWYRQDPGLGLRLIYFSYDVKMKEKGDIPEGYSVSREKKERFSLILESASTNQTSMYLCASSFGIYEQYFGPGTRLTVT.

The CDR3 DNA reads TGTGCCAGCAGTTTAATAGGGGGACAAGGATATGGCTACACCTTC. It yields the protein CASSLIGGQGYGYTF. The chain combines TRBV28 with TRBJ1-2, with a weak D call TRBD1 (6 bases). The germline V gene encodes CDR1 MDHEN and CDR2 SYDVKM. The CDR3 length is 15 residues. Trimming left V 2 bases short and J 5 bases short, with 15 bases between.

This chain connects TRBV15 to TRBJ2-7, with D unresolved. Germline V gene lookup returns CDR1 LNHNV and CDR2 YYDKDF (reference sequence). V gave up 0 bases and J gave up 2 bases, with 11 bases separating them. The CDR3 covers 15 residues. As DNA, the CDR3 is TGTGCCACCAGCAGAGACCGTTCACCTACCTACGAGCAGTACTTC. Translated: CATSRDRSPTYEQYF.

This chain connects TRBV5-1 to TRBJ1-5; a possible D gene is TRBD1 (6 bases). The CDR3 has 15 amino acids. The V gene's germline CDR1 is SGHRS and CDR2 YFSETQ. With 4 bases removed from V and 5 bases from J, the gap between germline ends came to 16 bases. Here the CDR3 reads CASSPALGGDQPQHF. As DNA, the CDR3 is TGCGCCAGCAGCCCCGCGTTAGGGGGGGATCAGCCCCAGCATTTT. Drawing the rest from reference TRBV5-1 and TRBJ1-5, the complete variable domain is KAGVTQTPRYLIKTRGQQVTLSCSPISGHRSVSWYQQTPGQGLQFLFEYFSETQRNKGNFPGRFSGRQFSNSRSEMNVSTLELGDSALYLCASSPALGGDQPQHFGDGTRLSIL.

The chain links TRBV5-6 to TRBJ1-4; 9 bases align to TRBD1. The germline V gene encodes CDR1 SGHDT and CDR2 YYEEEE. Trimming cost V 4 bases and J 8 bases; bases outside gene matches: 6. CDR3 length: 14 amino acids. In DNA, the CDR3 is TGTGCCAGCAGCCCTGGACAGGGGAAAGAAAAACTGTTTTTT. Its translation: CASSPGQGKEKLFF. Variable domain in full (rest from reference TRBV5-6 and TRBJ1-4): DAGVTQSPTHLIKTRGQQVTLRCSPKSGHDTVSWYQQALGQGPQFIFQYYEEEERQRGNFPDRFSGHQFPNYSSELNVNALLLGDSALYLCASSPGQGKEKLFFGSGTQLSVL.

The chain is built from TRBV4-3 and TRBJ1-1; no definite D call. The germline V gene encodes CDR1 LGHNA and CDR2 YSLEER. The CDR3 is made up of 13 amino acids. Trimming removed 4 bases from V and 10 bases from J, with 16 bases in between. CDR3 bases: TGCGCCAGCAGCCCCGGAGGTGTTGGTCGAGCTTTCTTT. Its translation is CASSPGGVGRAFF.

This clone was counted a single time. The chain has TRBV9 and TRBJ2-3, with 9 positions matching TRBD2. CDR1 is SGDLS, CDR2 YYNGEE, per germline. V was pared by 0 bases and J by 5 bases, with 4 bases of the junction left unmatched. The CDR3 sequence is 15 residues long. CDR3 DNA sequence: TGTGCCAGCAGCGTAGAAGCGGGAGGCTTAGATACGCAGTATTTT. It specifies CASSVEAGGLDTQYF.

The chain is built from TRBV20-1 and TRBJ1-6; 11 nucleotides match TRBD1. J was trimmed by 7 bases and V by 3 bases; bases with no gene match: 5. Germline-derived CDR1 and CDR2 are DFQATT and SNEGSKA (reference sequence). This CDR3 has 15 amino acids. The DNA of the CDR3 is TGCAGTGCTAGTGGACAGGGGGCTCTCAATTCACCCCTCCACTTT. Its translation is CSASGQGALNSPLHF.

The V call is TRBV5-6, the J call TRBJ1-5; D not resolved. Trimming cost V 0 bases and J 5 bases, with 12 bases left between them. This CDR3 is built from 15 residues. Germline CDR1 and CDR2: SGHDT and YYEEEE. CDR3 residues: CASSLGWGADQPQHF. The CDR3 DNA reads TGTGCCAGCAGCTTGGGTTGGGGAGCAGATCAGCCCCAGCATTTT.

The chain joins TRBV2 to TRBJ2-7; D possibly corresponds to TRBD2 (6 bases). The V and J ends lost 6 bases and 5 bases respectively, with 14 bases between them. Per germline, CDR1 SNHLY and CDR2 FYNNEI. The CDR3 length is 13 residues. The CDR3 region is CASSATSTDEQYF. The CDR3 DNA follows: TGTGCCAGCAGCGCCACTAGCACGGACGAGCAGTACTTC.

The rearrangement links TRBV6-5 to TRBJ1-5; no clear D. Deletions cut 6 bases from V and 11 bases from J, with 17 bases between. The V gene's germline CDR1 is MNHEY and CDR2 SVGAGI. The CDR3 loop spans 13 amino acids. The CDR3 DNA reads TGTGCCAGCAGCCCCGGTGCCACCTCGGCCCAGCATTTT. This gives the protein CASSPGATSAQHF.

The chain recombines TRBV9 with TRBJ1-1; maybe TRBD1 (5 bases). Between the trimmed V and J ends, which lost 4 bases and 8 bases, there was a span of 15 bases. Germline V gene data show CDR1 as SGDLS and CDR2 as YYNGEE. This CDR3 has 13 amino acids. CDR3 amino acids: CASSPRDGGEAFF. The CDR3 region has the DNA TGTGCCAGCAGCCCCCGGGACGGGGGGGAAGCTTTCTTT.

The chain recombines TRBV28 with TRBJ1-5; tentatively, D is TRBD1 (5 bases). Trimming removed 8 bases at V and 4 bases at J, with 21 bases between. The germline gives CDR1 MDHEN, CDR2 SYDVKM. This CDR3 has 16 residues. This chain's CDR3 is CASFKSMGQGNQPQHF. CDR3 DNA sequence: TGTGCCAGCTTCAAAAGCATGGGTCAGGGAAATCAGCCCCAGCATTTT.

This sequence joins TRBV12-3 or TRBV12-4 and TRBJ1-4; D uncertain. This CDR3 is 13 amino acids long. V gave up 5 bases and J gave up 7 bases, with 11 bases separating them. The CDR3 here is CASSRLEGEKLFF. The CDR3 bases are TGTGCCAGCAGTCGATTGGAGGGTGAAAAACTGTTTTTT.

In this sample, this clone turned up once. V is TRBV9 and J is TRBJ1-5; D gene unclear. The CDR3 extends over 13 amino acids. Germline V gene lookup returns CDR1 SGDLS and CDR2 YYNGEE. Trimming left V 0 bases short and J 7 bases short, with 8 bases between. The CDR3 DNA sequence: TGTGCCAGCAGCGTAGCTCCCAAACAGCCCCAGCATTTT. Amino acid sequence: CASSVAPKQPQHF.

The V and J genes are TRBV30 and TRBJ2-3, with TRBD2 matching over 13 bases. Trimming cost V 4 bases and J 4 bases; bases outside gene matches: 5. Germline-derived CDR1 and CDR2 are GTSNPN and SVGIG (reference sequence). CDR3 length: 15 amino acids. Written as DNA, the CDR3 is TGTGCCTGGACTTCACTAGCGGGAGGGCCAGATACGCAGTATTTT. It codes for CAWTSLAGGPDTQYF. The full variable domain, its missing parts supplied by reference TRBV30 and TRBJ2-3, is SQTIHQWPATLVQPVGSPLSLECTVEGTSNPNLYWYRQAAGRGLQLLFYSVGIGQISSEVPQNLSASRPQDRQFILSSKKLLLSDSGFYLCAWTSLAGGPDTQYFGPGTRLTVL.

This clone was observed a single time. J is TRBJ1-5 and V is TRBV24-1; possibly TRBD1 for D (6 bases). Trimming stripped 4 bases from V and 0 bases from J, with 9 bases between. CDR1 and CDR2 (germline): KGHDR, SFDVKD. The CDR3 contains 15 residues. CDR3 sequence reads: CATSDSGDSNQPQHF. The CDR3 DNA is TGTGCCACCAGTGACTCAGGGGATAGCAATCAGCCCCAGCATTTT.

V usage is TRBV5-4 and J usage is TRBJ2-5; D uncertain. CDR1 is SGHNT and CDR2 is YYREEE in the germline V gene (reference sequence). Trimming shortened V by 1 base and J by 2 bases, and 9 bases separated the two germline ends. The CDR3 runs 14 residues. The CDR3: CASSLRAGQETQYF. The CDR3 nucleotides are TGTGCCAGCAGCTTGCGGGCCGGACAAGAGACCCAGTACTTC.